This TCR beta chain was documented in a study of tumor-infiltrating lymphocytes in primary liver carcinoma. As regards this clonotype: Its specificity is unknown. One end of the junction varies from germline; a read error may be responsible.

CDR1 is SGHTA, CDR2 FQGTGA, per germline. The CDR3 has 16 residues. TCR beta cDNA came from around 500 ng total RNA, primed with a constant-region primer. Slightly modified ARM-PCR, run as three nested multiplex PCR rounds, produced the TCR beta libraries. The opening two PCR rounds, around 10 cycles each, paired TRBV1-TRBV30 forward primers with a C-beta reverse primer. One entry per CDR3 protein, called by TCRdb with MiXCR from the multiplex PCR reads. The sample carries 120,000 or so distinct CDR3 sequences, around two thirds recorded once. Starting material for RNA and DNA co-extraction consisted of roughly 17-31 mg of unsorted bulk tissue. There were only treatment-naive patients, all with chronic HBV infection. General study results and limits: Lesser overlap characterized tumor-adjacent and tumor-blood pairs relative to tumor region pairs.

Sequencing was carried out using liver tumor tissue from sampling region 1. Noted subset: tumor region T1, superior pole. This chain links TRBV7-3 with TRBJ2-1, with TRBD2 matching 11 bases. The sequence came from a woman aged 55 to 70 with primary liver carcinoma and hepatitis B virus infection. The CDR3 nucleotides are TGTGCCAGCAGCTTAGGTGCTAGCGGGAGGTTAGATGAGCGGTTCTTC. As protein: CASSLGASGRLDERFF.